This T cell receptor (beta chain) was identified during a study of T cell responses to AZD1222 COVID-19 vaccine. Study-wide results and limits: Vaccination with two AZD1222 doses was followed by a rise in Spike-specific TCR breadth and depth. Baseline serology detected seropositivity in only six AZD1222 recipients.

Only in-frame clones appear in the TCRdb table, and some are missing; sequencing was by immunoSEQ multiplex PCR. The table shows 110,000 to 150,000 clones, with 80% to 95% occurring only once. A word on this clone: What it recognizes is unknown.

Trimming removed 4 bases from V and 1 base from J, with 23 bases in between. This CDR3 has 18 amino acids. Germline CDR1 is SGDLS and CDR2 is YYNGEE. Sequencing used peripheral blood, obtained on day 0 of AZD1222 vaccination. This receptor was identified in an adult in good health. The genes are TRBV9 and TRBJ1-1; a possible D gene is TRBD1 (6 bases). Here the CDR3 DNA reads TGTGCCAGCAGCCTTCCAGGGGAACTCACCACTAAGAACACTGAAGCTTTCTTT. This translates into CASSLPGELTTKNTEAFF.